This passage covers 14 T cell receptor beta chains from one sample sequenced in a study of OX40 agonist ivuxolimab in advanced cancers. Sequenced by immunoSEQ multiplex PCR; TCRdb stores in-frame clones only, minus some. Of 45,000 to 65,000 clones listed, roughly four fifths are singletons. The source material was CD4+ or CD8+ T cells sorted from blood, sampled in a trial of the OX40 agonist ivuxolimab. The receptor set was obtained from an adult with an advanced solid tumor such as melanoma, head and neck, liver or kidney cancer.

The CDR3, as DNA: TGTGCCAGCAGCTTAACAGACAGGGACCCCTATGGCTACACCTTC. Translated: CASSLTDRDPYGYTF. This chain joins TRBV11-1 and TRBJ1-2; 7 positions match TRBD1. Germline lookup yields CDR1 SGHAT and CDR2 FQDESV (reference sequence). The CDR3 covers 15 residues. V lost 2 bases, J lost 4 bases, and 7 bases stayed unmatched. Complete variable domain (other parts from reference TRBV11-1 and TRBJ1-2): EAEVAQSPRYKITEKSQAVAFWCDPISGHATLYWYRQILGQGPELLVQFQDESVVDDSQLPKDRFSAERLKGVDSTLKIQPAELGDSAMYLCASSLTDRDPYGYTFGSGTRLTVV.

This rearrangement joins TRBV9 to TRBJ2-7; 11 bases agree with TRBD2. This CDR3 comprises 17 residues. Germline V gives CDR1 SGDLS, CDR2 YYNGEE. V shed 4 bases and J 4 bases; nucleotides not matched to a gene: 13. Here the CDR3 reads CASSPDNGLAGRYEQYF. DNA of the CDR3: TGTGCCAGCAGCCCCGATAACGGACTAGCGGGCCGATACGAGCAGTACTTC.

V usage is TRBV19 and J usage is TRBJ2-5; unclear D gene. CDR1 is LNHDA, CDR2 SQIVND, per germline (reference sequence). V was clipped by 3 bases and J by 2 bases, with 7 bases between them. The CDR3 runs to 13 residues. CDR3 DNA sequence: TGTGCCAGTAGTATTCAAATACAAGAGACCCAGTACTTC. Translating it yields CASSIQIQETQYF.

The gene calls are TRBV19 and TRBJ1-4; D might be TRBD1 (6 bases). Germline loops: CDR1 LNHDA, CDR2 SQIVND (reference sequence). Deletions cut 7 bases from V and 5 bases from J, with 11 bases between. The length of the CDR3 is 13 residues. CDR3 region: CASNRGANEKLFF. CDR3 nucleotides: TGTGCCAGTAATCGGGGGGCAAATGAAAAACTGTTTTTT.

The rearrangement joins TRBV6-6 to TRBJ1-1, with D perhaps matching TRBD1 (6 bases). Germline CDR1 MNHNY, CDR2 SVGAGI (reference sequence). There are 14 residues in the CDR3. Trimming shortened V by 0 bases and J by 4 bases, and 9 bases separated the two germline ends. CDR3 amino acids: CASSYSTGLTEAFF. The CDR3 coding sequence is TGTGCCAGCAGTTACTCGACAGGTCTCACTGAAGCTTTCTTT.

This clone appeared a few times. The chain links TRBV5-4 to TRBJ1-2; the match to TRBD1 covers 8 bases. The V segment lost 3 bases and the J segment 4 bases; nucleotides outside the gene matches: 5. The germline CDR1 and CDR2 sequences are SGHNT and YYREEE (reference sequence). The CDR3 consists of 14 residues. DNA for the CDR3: TGTGCCAGCAGCTGGACAGGGACCTCCTATGGCTACACCTTC. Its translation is CASSWTGTSYGYTF.

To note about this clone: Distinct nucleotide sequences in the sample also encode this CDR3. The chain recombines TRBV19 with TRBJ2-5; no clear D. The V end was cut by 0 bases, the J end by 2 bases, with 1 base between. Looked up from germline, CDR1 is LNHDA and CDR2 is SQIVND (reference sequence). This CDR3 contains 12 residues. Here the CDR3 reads CASSIDQETQYF. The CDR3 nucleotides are TGTGCCAGTAGTATAGATCAAGAGACCCAGTACTTC. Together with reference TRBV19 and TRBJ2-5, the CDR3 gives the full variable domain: DGGITQSPKYLFRKEGQNVTLSCEQNLNHDAMYWYRQDPGQGLRLIYYSQIVNDFQKGDIAEGYSVSREKKESFPLTVTSAQKNPTAFYLCASSIDQETQYFGPGTRLLVL.

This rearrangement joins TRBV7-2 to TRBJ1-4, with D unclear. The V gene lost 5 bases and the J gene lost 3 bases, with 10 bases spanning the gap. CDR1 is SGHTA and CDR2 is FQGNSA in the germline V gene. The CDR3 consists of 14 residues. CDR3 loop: CASSNLIPNEKLFF. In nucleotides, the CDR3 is TGTGCCAGCAGCAACCTTATTCCTAATGAAAAACTGTTTTTT.

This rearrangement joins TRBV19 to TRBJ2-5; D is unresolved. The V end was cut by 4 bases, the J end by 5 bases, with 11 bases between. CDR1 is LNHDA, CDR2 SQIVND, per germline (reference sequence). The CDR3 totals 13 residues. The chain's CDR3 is CASSNAGSETQYF. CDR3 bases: TGTGCCAGTAGTAACGCCGGATCGGAGACCCAGTACTTC.

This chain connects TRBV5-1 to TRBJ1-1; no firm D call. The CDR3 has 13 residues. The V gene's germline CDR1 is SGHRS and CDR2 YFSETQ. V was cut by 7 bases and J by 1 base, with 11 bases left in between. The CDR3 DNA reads TGCGCCAGCGGAGAGACCTCGAACACTGAAGCTTTCTTT. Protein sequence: CASGETSNTEAFF.

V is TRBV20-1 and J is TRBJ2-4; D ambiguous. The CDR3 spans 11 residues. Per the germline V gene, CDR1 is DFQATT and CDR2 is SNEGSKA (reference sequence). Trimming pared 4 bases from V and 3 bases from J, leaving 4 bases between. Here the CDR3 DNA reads TGCAGTGCTACCTACAAAAACATTCAGTACTTC. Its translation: CSATYKNIQYF.

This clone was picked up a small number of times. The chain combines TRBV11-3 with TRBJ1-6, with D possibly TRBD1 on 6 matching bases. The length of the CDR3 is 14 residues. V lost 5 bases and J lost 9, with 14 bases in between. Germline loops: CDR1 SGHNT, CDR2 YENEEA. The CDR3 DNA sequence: TGTGCCAGCAGCCCAATTAGGGGGACTTCACCCCTCCACTTT. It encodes CASSPIRGTSPLHF.

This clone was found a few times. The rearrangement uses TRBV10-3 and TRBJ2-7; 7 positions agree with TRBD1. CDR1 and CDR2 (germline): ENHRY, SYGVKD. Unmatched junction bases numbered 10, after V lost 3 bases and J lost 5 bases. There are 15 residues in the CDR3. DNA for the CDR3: TGTGCCATCAGTGACCCTGACAGGGTACGGGACGAGCAGTACTTC. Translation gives CAISDPDRVRDEQYF.

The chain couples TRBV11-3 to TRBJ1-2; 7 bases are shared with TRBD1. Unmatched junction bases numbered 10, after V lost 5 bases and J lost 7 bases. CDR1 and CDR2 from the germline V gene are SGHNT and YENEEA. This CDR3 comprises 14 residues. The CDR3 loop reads CASSPFTGVGGYTF. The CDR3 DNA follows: TGTGCCAGCAGCCCTTTTACAGGGGTAGGTGGCTACACCTTC.